The 26 T cell receptor beta chains in this list originate from one sample, sequenced in a study of blood T cell repertoires in COVID-19. Some clones are missing from TCRdb's copy, which holds only in-frame ones; the method was immunoSEQ multiplex PCR. Of some 500,000 clones listed, roughly 90% are singletons. The sample consisted of PBMCs or T cells enriched from blood (not recorded which). The receptors were gathered from a woman aged 35 to 49 who had recovered from COVID-19.

The rearrangement joins TRBV7-2 to TRBJ1-4; TRBD1 aligns across 7 bases. CDR1 and CDR2 (germline): SGHTA, FQGNSA. V lost 4 bases, J lost 10 bases, and 9 bases stayed unmatched. CDR3 length equals 14 residues. CDR3 in amino acids: CASSWDREEGKLFF. CDR3 coding DNA: TGTGCCAGCAGCTGGGACAGAGAGGAAGGAAAACTGTTTTTT. Together with reference TRBV7-2 and TRBJ1-4, the CDR3 gives the full variable domain: GAGVSQSPSNKVTEKGKDVELRCDPISGHTALYWYRQSLGQGLEFLIYFQGNSAPDKSGLPSDRFSAERTGGSVSTLTIQRTQQEDSAVYLCASSWDREEGKLFFGSGTQLSVL.

The gene calls are TRBV6-4 and TRBJ2-1; no clear D gene. Germline V gene lookup returns CDR1 MRHNA and CDR2 SNTAGT. Deletions cut 0 bases from V and 7 bases from J, with 16 bases between. The CDR3 has 16 residues. CDR3 in DNA: TGTGCCAGCAGTGACTCTCGGTTGACTCCTGAGAATGAGCAGTTCTTC. This sequence encodes CASSDSRLTPENEQFF.

V is TRBV2 and J is TRBJ1-5, with 7 nucleotides matching TRBD1. The CDR3 is 14 residues long. Germline V gene lookup returns CDR1 SNHLY and CDR2 FYNNEI. With 6 bases clipped from V and 5 bases from J, the junction kept 7 bases outside the gene matches. The CDR3 DNA follows: TGTGCCAGCAGAAAGGACAGGAGCGATCAGCCCCAGCATTTT. Protein: CASRKDRSDQPQHF. Full variable domain (rest looked up from reference TRBV2 and TRBJ1-5): EPEVTQTPSHQVTQMGQEVILRCVPISNHLYFYWYRQILGQKVEFLVSFYNNEISEKSEIFDDQFSVERPDGSNFTLKIRSTKLEDSAMYFCASRKDRSDQPQHFGDGTRLSIL.

CDR3 in amino acids: CASSRPDSYLLNTEAFF. The CDR3 region has the DNA TGTGCCAGCAGCCGACCGGACAGTTATTTGTTGAACACTGAAGCTTTCTTT. The V call is TRBV11-2, the J call TRBJ1-1, with a weak D call TRBD1 (6 bases). V was shortened by 5 bases and J by 0 bases, with 19 bases between the two germline ends. Germline assignment: CDR1 SGHAT and CDR2 FQNNGV. This CDR3 spans 17 amino acids.

J is TRBJ1-6 and V is TRBV16; D unresolved. CDR3 length: 13 amino acids. CDR1 and CDR2 from the germline V gene are KGHSY and FQNENV. Trimming removed 0 bases from V and 6 bases from J, with 3 bases in between. The CDR3 is CASSQSRNSPLHF. The CDR3 coding sequence is TGTGCCAGCAGCCAATCTCGTAATTCACCCCTCCACTTT.

This chain connects TRBV4-3 to TRBJ1-3; D not resolved. The CDR3 covers 15 residues. Germline V gives CDR1 LGHNA, CDR2 YSLEER. V was pared by 5 bases and J by 0 bases, with 11 bases between. CDR3 protein: CASSSLASSGNTIYF. The CDR3 DNA follows: TGCGCCAGCAGCAGCTTAGCGAGCTCTGGAAACACCATATATTTT.

V is TRBV27 and J is TRBJ1-1; a weak D match, TRBD1 (5 bases). Between the trimmed V and J ends, which lost 3 bases and 0 bases, there was a span of 8 bases. The germline CDR1 and CDR2 sequences are MNHEY and SMNVEV (reference sequence). CDR3 length: 14 amino acids. In DNA, the CDR3 is TGTGCCAGCAGTTTTCAGGGATTGAACACTGAAGCTTTCTTT. Residues: CASSFQGLNTEAFF.

V and J are TRBV15 and TRBJ1-2; TRBD1 agrees at 9 bases. The junction had 7 bases not matched to a gene; V was cut back by 0 bases and J by 5 bases. CDR1 LNHNV and CDR2 YYDKDF come from the germline V gene (reference sequence). CDR3 length equals 16 residues. CDR3 region: CATSRDGTGYGYGYTF. CDR3 bases: TGTGCCACCAGCAGAGATGGGACAGGGTACGGTTATGGCTACACCTTC.

V usage is TRBV19 and J usage is TRBJ1-5; 11 bases fit TRBD1. The V gene's germline CDR1 is LNHDA and CDR2 SQIVND (reference sequence). The CDR3 runs 16 residues. Trimming took 5 bases from V and 3 from J; bases not matched to a gene: 6. CDR3 coding DNA: TGTGCCAGTAGTGGCCGGACAGGGGGCCCCAATCAGCCCCAGCATTTT. The encoded protein is CASSGRTGGPNQPQHF.

This clone was picked up one time. The chain carries TRBV5-1 and TRBJ1-2; weak D call: TRBD1 (6 bases). Trimming pared 1 base from V and 4 bases from J, leaving 14 bases between. The CDR3 runs to 15 residues. Looked up from germline, CDR1 is SGHRS and CDR2 is YFSETQ. Written as DNA, the CDR3 is TGCGCCAGCAGCTTGAGTTCCGGGGGGCCCTATGGCTACACCTTC. It is translated as CASSLSSGGPYGYTF. Drawing the rest from reference TRBV5-1 and TRBJ1-2, the complete variable domain is KAGVTQTPRYLIKTRGQQVTLSCSPISGHRSVSWYQQTPGQGLQFLFEYFSETQRNKGNFPGRFSGRQFSNSRSEMNVSTLELGDSALYLCASSLSSGGPYGYTFGSGTRLTVV.

In DNA, the CDR3 is TGTGCCAGCGAGCAAGGTCTAGCGGGCCTCACAGATACGCAGTATTTT. Protein product: CASEQGLAGLTDTQYF. This chain joins TRBV28 and TRBJ2-3; 8 nucleotides align to TRBD2. Trimming at V came to 8 bases and at J to 2 bases, leaving 12 bases not matched to a gene. Germline lookup yields CDR1 MDHEN and CDR2 SYDVKM. This CDR3 has 16 residues.

The rearrangement links TRBV7-9 to TRBJ2-1, with 9 bases matching TRBD2. J lost 7 bases, V lost 5 bases, and 15 bases had no gene match. The CDR3 has 17 amino acids. The V gene's germline CDR1 is SEHNR and CDR2 FQNEAQ (reference sequence). This CDR3 reads CASSQGTGLAGMNEQFF. CDR3 bases: TGTGCCAGCAGCCAGGGAACCGGGCTAGCGGGAATGAATGAGCAGTTCTTC.

The genes are TRBV4-3 and TRBJ1-2; 9 bases map to TRBD1. Germline V CDR1 and CDR2: LGHNA, YSLEER. After removal of 4 bases from V and 2 bases from J, the junction contained 5 bases not matched to a gene. The CDR3 is made up of 15 amino acids. The CDR3 sequence: CASSPGTGTNYGYTF. The DNA of the CDR3 is TGCGCCAGCAGCCCTGGGACAGGGACAAACTATGGCTACACCTTC.

This chain joins TRBV7-2 and TRBJ1-1; no reliable D call. The CDR3 runs to 13 residues. Trimming removed 6 bases at V and 3 bases at J, with 11 bases between. CDR1 is SGHTA, CDR2 FQGNSA, per germline. The CDR3 nucleotides read TGTGCCAGCAGGTCAGGAGGGTACACTGAAGCTTTCTTT. Its protein is CASRSGGYTEAFF.

This chain links TRBV2 with TRBJ2-3; D may be TRBD2 (6 bases). The germline V and J ends were trimmed by 11 bases and 2 bases, with 8 bases remaining between them. Germline V lookup: CDR1 SNHLY, CDR2 FYNNEI. The CDR3 runs to 11 residues. CDR3 residues: CAGRLTDTQYF. The CDR3 nucleotides are TGTGCCGGGAGGCTCACAGATACGCAGTATTTT.

V and J are TRBV22-1 and TRBJ2-5; TRBD1, the D gene given by the table, was not confirmed from the DNA. TRBV22-1 corresponds to a pseudogene. The CDR3 has 15 amino acids. The CDR3 sequence: CPGSARTGLQETQYF. For the CDR3, the DNA is TGTCCTGGGAGCGCACGGACAGGACTTCAAGAGACCCAGTACTTC.

V gene TRBV7-2 combines with J gene TRBJ1-4, with 8 bases aligning to TRBD1. The CDR3 is made up of 14 amino acids. Germline CDR1 is SGHTA and CDR2 is FQGNSA. Losses at the gene ends were 5 bases for V and 5 bases for J; bases not matched to a gene: 4. The CDR3, as DNA: TGTGCCAGCAGCGAGCGGACAGGGAATGAAAAACTGTTTTTT. This gives the protein CASSERTGNEKLFF.

The rearrangement uses TRBV18 and TRBJ2-5, with TRBD1 identical over 7 bases. Germline V gene sequence: CDR1 KGHSH, CDR2 LQKENI. V lost 5 bases and J lost 2; bases outside the gene matches: 2. CDR3 length equals 13 residues. CDR3: CASSSRGQETQYF. DNA of the CDR3: TGTGCCAGCTCAAGCAGGGGGCAAGAGACCCAGTACTTC.

V usage is TRBV10-3 and J usage is TRBJ1-3; D gene unclear. In germline, CDR1 is ENHRY, CDR2 SYGVKD. V shed 3 bases and J shed 0 bases, with 9 bases lying between them. CDR3 length: 15 residues. For the CDR3, the DNA is TGTGCCATCAGTGACCCCAATCACTCTGGAAACACCATATATTTT. Its translation is CAISDPNHSGNTIYF.

The chain couples TRBV5-1 to TRBJ1-2; possible D gene TRBD1, 6 bases. V was trimmed by 0 bases and J by 6 bases, leaving 12 bases between them. CDR1 SGHRS and CDR2 YFSETQ come from the germline V gene. The CDR3 totals 14 residues. Here the CDR3 DNA reads TGCGCCAGCAGCTTGGTCGGGGGGCAGGATGGCTACACCTTC. It translates to CASSLVGGQDGYTF.

The chain has TRBV5-1 and TRBJ1-1, with D perhaps matching TRBD1 (6 bases). The CDR3 has 13 amino acids. V lost 6 bases, J lost 7 bases, and 16 bases lay in between. Germline CDR1 and CDR2: SGHRS and YFSETQ. The CDR3: CASTPGHGSEAFF. CDR3 DNA: TGCGCCAGCACCCCGGGACATGGTAGTGAAGCTTTCTTT.

This clone was seen only once. V and J are TRBV14 and TRBJ2-1; 7 bases line up with TRBD2. The CDR3 runs to 21 residues. Trimming cost V 0 bases and J 7 bases; bases outside gene matches: 24. Germline assignment: CDR1 SGHDN and CDR2 FVKESK. CDR3 nucleotides: TGTGCCAGCAGCCAAGATCCTGCTTGGGGGGGTATGGGACTTCTTGAGAATGAGCAGTTCTTC. Residues: CASSQDPAWGGMGLLENEQFF.

The chain employs TRBV2 and TRBJ1-2; tentative D call: TRBD1 (6 bases). The CDR3 covers 14 residues. V was trimmed by 5 bases and J by 5 bases, leaving 15 bases between them. CDR1 is SNHLY and CDR2 is FYNNEI in the germline V gene. The CDR3 nucleotides are TGTGCCAGCAGTTCAGGGGCGCAAGAGTATGGCTACACCTTC. This sequence encodes CASSSGAQEYGYTF.

This chain connects TRBV5-4 to TRBJ2-7; the match to TRBD2 covers 11 bases. This CDR3 comprises 15 residues. Germline V gene sequence: CDR1 SGHNT, CDR2 YYREEE (reference sequence). Trimming removed 2 bases from V and 5 bases from J; junction bases left unmatched: 6. CDR3 residues: CASSLTSGSSNEQYF. The CDR3 coding sequence is TGTGCCAGCAGCTTAACTAGCGGGAGTTCGAACGAGCAGTACTTC.

This chain joins TRBV28 and TRBJ1-2; D possibly corresponds to TRBD1 (6 bases). The CDR3 is made up of 15 amino acids. Germline V gives CDR1 MDHEN, CDR2 SYDVKM. Trimming pared 7 bases from V and 1 base from J, leaving 16 bases between. CDR3 DNA: TGTGCCAGCAAGATACAGGGAAGTATTAACTATGGCTACACCTTC. Amino acid sequence: CASKIQGSINYGYTF.

CDR3 sequence: CASSRTFVGNTEAFF. As DNA, the CDR3 is TGTGCCAGCAGCCGGACATTCGTGGGCAACACTGAAGCTTTCTTT. V is TRBV16 and J is TRBJ1-1, with D tentatively TRBD1 (5 bases). The CDR3 is made up of 15 amino acids. V dropped 4 bases and J dropped 2 bases, with 14 bases sitting between them. The germline gives CDR1 KGHSY, CDR2 FQNENV.